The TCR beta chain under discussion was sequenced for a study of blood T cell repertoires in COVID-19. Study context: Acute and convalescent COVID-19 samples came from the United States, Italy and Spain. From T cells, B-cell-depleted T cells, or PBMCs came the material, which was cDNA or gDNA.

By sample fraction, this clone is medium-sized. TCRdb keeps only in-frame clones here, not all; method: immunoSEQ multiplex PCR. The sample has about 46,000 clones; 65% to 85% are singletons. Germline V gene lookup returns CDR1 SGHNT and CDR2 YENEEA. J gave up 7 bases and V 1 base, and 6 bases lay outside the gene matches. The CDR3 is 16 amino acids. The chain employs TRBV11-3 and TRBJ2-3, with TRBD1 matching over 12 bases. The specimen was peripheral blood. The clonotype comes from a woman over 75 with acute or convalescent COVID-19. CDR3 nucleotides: TGTGCCAGCAGCTTAGGGGGACAGGGGGCGCGTAATACGCAGTATTTT. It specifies CASSLGGQGARNTQYF.